Shown below are 2 T cell receptor beta chains from a single sample sequenced in a study of T cells after yellow fever vaccination. TCRdb re-derived calls from the 5' RACE reads in MiXCR, one entry per CDR3 protein. This sample has about 300,000 distinct CDR3 sequences, with 3% to 4.5% found just once. This material consisted of PBMCs, taken 5 days after the yellow fever booster vaccination. Every receptor here comes from a man aged 18 to 29 who received the YFV17D yellow fever vaccine.

Ten or more counts support this clonotype. This chain links TRBV27 with TRBJ2-1, with D possibly being TRBD1 or TRBD2 (7 bases each). Trimming took 5 bases from V and 9 from J, leaving 11 bases between them. This CDR3 comprises 12 residues. CDR1 and CDR2 from the germline V gene are MNHEY and SMNVEV (reference sequence). CDR3 sequence (DNA): TGTGCCAGCAGTACAGGGGAGGGTGAGCAGTTCTTC. The encoded protein is CASSTGEGEQFF.

The table lists this clonotype with many counts. The chain joins TRBV6-2 or TRBV6-3 to TRBJ1-1; D gene unclear. Germline values: CDR1 MNHEY, CDR2 SVGEGT. V lost 4 bases and J lost 1, with 13 bases in between. The CDR3 is 15 amino acids. For the CDR3, the DNA is TGTGCCAGCAGTTGGCAGTGGGCTAAGAACACTGAAGCTTTCTTT. Protein sequence: CASSWQWAKNTEAFF.